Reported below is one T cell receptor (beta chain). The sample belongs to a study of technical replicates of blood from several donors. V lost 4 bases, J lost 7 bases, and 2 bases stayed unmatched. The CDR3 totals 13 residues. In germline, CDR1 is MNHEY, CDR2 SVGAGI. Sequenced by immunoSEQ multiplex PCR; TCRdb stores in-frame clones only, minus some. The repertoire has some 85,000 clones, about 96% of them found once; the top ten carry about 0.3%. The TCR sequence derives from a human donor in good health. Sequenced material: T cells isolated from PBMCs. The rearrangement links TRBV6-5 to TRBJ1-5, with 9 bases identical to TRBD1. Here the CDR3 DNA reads TGTGCCAGCAGTTGGGGACAGGGACAGCCCCAGCATTTT. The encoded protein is CASSWGQGQPQHF.